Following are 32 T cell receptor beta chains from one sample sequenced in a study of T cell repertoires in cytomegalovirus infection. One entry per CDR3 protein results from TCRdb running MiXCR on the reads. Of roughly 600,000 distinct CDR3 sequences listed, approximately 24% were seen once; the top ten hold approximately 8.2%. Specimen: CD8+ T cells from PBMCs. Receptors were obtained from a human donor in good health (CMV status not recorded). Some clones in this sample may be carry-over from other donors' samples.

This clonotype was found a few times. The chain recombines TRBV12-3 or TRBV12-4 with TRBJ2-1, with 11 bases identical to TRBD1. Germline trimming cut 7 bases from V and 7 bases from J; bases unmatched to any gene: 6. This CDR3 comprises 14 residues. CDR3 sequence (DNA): TGTGCCAGCATCGGACAGGGGGCAGGGAATGAGCAGTTCTTC. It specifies CASIGQGAGNEQFF.

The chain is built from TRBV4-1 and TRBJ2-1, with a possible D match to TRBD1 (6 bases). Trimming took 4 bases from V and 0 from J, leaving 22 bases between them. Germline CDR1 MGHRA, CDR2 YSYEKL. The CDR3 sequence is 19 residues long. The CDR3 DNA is TGCGCCAGCAGCCCAGAAGAACTTATTGCGGACAGCTCCTACAATGAGCAGTTCTTC. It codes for CASSPEELIADSSYNEQFF.

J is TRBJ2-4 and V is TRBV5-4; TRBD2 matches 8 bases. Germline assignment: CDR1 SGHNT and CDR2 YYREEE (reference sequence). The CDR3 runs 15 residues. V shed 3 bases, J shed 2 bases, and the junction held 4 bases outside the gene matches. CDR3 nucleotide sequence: TGTGCCAGCAGCTCCCGGGGGGGGACCAAAAACATTCAGTACTTC. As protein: CASSSRGGTKNIQYF.

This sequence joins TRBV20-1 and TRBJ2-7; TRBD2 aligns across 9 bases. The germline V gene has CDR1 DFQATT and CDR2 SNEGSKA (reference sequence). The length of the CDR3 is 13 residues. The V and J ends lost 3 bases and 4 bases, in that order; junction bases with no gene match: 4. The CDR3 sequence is CSASRRGGYEQYV. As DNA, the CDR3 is TGCAGTGCTAGTAGGCGGGGGGGTTACGAGCAGTACGTC.

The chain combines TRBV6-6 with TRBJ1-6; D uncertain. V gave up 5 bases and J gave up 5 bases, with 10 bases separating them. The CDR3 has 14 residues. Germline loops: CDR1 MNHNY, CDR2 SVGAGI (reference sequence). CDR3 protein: CASSEHKHNSPLHF. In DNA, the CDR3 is TGTGCCAGCAGTGAGCACAAACATAATTCACCCCTCCACTTT.

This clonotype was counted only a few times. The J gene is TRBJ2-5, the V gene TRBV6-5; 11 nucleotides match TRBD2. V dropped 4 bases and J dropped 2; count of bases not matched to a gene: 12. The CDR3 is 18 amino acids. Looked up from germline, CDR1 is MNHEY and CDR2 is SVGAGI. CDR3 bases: TGTGCCAGCAGTTTGGGGTGGCTAGCGGGGGGTATGCAAGAGACCCAGTACTTC. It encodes CASSLGWLAGGMQETQYF.

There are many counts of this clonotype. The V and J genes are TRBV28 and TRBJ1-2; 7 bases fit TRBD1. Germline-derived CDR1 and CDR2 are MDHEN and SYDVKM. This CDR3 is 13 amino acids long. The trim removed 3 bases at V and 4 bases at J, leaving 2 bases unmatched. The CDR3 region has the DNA TGTGCCAGCAGTTTCGGGACAGCCTATGGCTACACCTTC. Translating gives CASSFGTAYGYTF.

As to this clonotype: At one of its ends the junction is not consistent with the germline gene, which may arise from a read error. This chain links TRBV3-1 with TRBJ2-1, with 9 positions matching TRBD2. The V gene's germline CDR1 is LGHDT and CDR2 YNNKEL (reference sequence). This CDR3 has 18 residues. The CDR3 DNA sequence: TGTACCAGCAGCCAAGAAAGAAGCGGGGGGTTCTCCTACAATGAGCAGTTCTTC. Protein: CTSSQERSGGFSYNEQFF.

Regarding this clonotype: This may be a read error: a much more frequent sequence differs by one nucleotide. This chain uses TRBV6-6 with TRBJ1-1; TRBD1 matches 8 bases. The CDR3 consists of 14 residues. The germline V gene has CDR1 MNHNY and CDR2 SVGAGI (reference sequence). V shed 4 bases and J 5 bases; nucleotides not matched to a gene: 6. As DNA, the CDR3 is TGTGCCAGCAGTTGGGACAGGCTAAAAACTGAAGCTTTCTTT. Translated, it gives CASSWDRLKTEAFF.

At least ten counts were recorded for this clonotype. The CDR3 sequence: CASSLEAGVGQETQYF. Here the CDR3 DNA reads TGTGCCAGCAGCTTAGAGGCAGGGGTGGGACAAGAGACCCAGTACTTC. The gene calls are TRBV7-8 and TRBJ2-5, with D maybe TRBD1 (6 bases). Germline V CDR1 and CDR2: SGHVS, FQNEAQ. CDR3 length: 16 amino acids. Trimming took 1 base from V and 2 from J, leaving 14 bases between them.

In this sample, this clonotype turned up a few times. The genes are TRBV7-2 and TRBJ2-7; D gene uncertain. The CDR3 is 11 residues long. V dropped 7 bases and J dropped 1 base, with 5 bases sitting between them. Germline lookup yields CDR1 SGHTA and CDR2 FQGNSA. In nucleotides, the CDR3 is TGTGCCAGCATGCTTTCCTACGAGCAGTACTTC. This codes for CASMLSYEQYF.

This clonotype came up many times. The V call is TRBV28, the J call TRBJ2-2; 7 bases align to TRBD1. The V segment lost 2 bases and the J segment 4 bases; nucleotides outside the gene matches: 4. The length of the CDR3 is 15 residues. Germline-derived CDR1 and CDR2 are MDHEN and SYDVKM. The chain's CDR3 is CASSLARGLTGELFF. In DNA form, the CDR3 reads TGTGCCAGCAGTTTAGCTAGGGGGCTCACCGGGGAGCTGTTTTTT.

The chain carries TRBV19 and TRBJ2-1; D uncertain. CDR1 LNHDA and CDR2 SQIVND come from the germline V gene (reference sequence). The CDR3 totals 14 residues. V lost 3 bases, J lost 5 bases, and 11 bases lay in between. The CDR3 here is CASSMELHNNEQFF. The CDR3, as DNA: TGTGCCAGTAGTATGGAACTACACAACAATGAGCAGTTCTTC.

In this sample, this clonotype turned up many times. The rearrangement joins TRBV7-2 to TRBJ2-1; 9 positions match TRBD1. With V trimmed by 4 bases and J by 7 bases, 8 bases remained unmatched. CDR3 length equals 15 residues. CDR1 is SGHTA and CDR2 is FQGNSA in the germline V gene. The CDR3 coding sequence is TGTGCCAGCAGCTCGAGCCCCGGGACAGGGAATGAGCAGTTCTTC. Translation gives CASSSSPGTGNEQFF.

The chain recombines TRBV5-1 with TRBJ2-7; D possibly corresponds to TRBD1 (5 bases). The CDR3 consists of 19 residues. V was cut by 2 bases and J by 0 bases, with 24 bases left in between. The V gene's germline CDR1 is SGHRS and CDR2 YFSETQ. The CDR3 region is CASSFRSSGLPQSSYEQYF. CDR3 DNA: TGCGCCAGCAGCTTTCGTTCGTCAGGGCTACCCCAGAGCTCCTACGAGCAGTACTTC.

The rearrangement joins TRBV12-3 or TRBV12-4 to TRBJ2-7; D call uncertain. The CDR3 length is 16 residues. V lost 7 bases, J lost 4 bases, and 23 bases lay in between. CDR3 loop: CASTNYPLSRTYEQYV. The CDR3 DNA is TGTGCCAGCACCAATTATCCCCTCTCGAGAACATACGAGCAGTACGTC.

CDR3 in DNA: TGTGCCAGCAGCACAGGGGGCTACTACTCTGGAAACACCATATATTTT. Amino acids: CASSTGGYYSGNTIYF. The V and J genes are TRBV5-6 and TRBJ1-3, with TRBD1 matching 9 bases. Losses at the gene ends were 4 bases for V and 0 bases for J; bases not matched to a gene: 5. CDR3 length: 16 residues. Looked up from germline, CDR1 is SGHDT and CDR2 is YYEEEE.

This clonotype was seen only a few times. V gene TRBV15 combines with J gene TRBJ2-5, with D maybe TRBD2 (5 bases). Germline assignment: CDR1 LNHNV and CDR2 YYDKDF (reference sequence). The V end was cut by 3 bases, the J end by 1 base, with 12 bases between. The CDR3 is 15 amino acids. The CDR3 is CATSREDYSQETQYF. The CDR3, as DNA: TGTGCCACCAGCAGGGAAGACTATTCCCAAGAGACCCAGTACTTC.

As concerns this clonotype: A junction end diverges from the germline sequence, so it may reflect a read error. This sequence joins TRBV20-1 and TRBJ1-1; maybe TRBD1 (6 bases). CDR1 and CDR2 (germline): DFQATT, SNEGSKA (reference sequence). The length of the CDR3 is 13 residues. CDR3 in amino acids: CSATTTGNTEAFF. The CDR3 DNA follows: TGTAGTGCTACCACGACAGGGAACACTGAAGCTTTCTTT.

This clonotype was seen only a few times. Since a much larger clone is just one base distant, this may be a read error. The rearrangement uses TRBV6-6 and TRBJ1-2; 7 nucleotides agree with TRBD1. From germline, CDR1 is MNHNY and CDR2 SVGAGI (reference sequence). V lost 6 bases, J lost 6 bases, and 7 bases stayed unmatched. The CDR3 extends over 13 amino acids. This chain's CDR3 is CASSPDRVDGYTF. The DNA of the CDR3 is TGTGCCAGCAGCCCCGACAGGGTGGATGGCTACACCTTC.

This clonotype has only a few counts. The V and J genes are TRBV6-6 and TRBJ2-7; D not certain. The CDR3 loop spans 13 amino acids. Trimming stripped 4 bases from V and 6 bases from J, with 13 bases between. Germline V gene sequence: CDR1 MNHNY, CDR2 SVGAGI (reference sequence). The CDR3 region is CASSSTKSLEQYV. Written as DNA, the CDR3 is TGTGCCAGCAGTTCAACTAAATCACTCGAGCAGTACGTC.

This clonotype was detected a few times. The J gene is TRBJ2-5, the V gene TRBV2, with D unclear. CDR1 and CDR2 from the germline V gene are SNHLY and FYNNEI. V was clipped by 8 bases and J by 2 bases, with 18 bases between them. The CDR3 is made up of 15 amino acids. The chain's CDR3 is CASGGLAVEQETQYF. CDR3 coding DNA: TGTGCCAGCGGCGGATTGGCTGTCGAACAAGAGACCCAGTACTTC.

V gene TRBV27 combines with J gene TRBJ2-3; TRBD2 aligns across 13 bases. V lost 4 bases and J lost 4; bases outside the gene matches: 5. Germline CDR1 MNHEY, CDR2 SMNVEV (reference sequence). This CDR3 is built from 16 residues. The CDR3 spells CASSWGLAGIADTQYF. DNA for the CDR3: TGTGCCAGCAGTTGGGGACTAGCGGGGATCGCAGATACGCAGTATTTT.

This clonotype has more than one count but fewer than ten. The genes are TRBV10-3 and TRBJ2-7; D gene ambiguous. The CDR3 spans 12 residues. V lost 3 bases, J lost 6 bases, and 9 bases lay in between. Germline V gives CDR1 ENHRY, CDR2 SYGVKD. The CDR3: CAISESDVEQYF. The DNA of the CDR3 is TGTGCCATCAGTGAATCGGACGTCGAGCAGTACTTC.

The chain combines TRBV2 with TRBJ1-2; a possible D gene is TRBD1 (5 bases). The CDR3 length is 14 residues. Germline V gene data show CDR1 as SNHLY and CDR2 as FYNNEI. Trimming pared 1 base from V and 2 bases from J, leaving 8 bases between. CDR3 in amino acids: CASSEGWGNYGYTF. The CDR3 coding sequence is TGTGCCAGCAGTGAAGGATGGGGGAACTATGGCTACACCTTC.

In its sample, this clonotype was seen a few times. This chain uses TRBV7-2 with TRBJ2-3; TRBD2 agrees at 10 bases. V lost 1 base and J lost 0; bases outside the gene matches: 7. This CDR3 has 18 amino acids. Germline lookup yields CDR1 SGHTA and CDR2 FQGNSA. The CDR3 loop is CASSLVALAGVSTDTQYF. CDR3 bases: TGTGCCAGCAGCTTAGTCGCCCTAGCGGGGGTTAGCACAGATACGCAGTATTTT. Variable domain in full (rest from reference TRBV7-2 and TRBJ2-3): GAGVSQSPSNKVTEKGKDVELRCDPISGHTALYWYRQSLGQGLEFLIYFQGNSAPDKSGLPSDRFSAERTGGSVSTLTIQRTQQEDSAVYLCASSLVALAGVSTDTQYFGPGTRLTVL.

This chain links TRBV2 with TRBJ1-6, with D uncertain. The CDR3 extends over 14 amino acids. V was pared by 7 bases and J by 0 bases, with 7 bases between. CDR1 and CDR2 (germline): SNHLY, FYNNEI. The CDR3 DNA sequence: TGTGCCAGCACCCGGAGCTCCTATAATTCACCCCTCCACTTT. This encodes CASTRSSYNSPLHF.

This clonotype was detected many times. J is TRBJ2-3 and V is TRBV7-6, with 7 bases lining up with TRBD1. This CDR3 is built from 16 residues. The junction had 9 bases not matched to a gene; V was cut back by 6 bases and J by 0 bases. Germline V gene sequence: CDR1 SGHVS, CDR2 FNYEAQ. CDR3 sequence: CASRPTGAPSTDTQYF. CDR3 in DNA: TGTGCCAGCAGGCCCACAGGGGCCCCTAGCACAGATACGCAGTATTTT.

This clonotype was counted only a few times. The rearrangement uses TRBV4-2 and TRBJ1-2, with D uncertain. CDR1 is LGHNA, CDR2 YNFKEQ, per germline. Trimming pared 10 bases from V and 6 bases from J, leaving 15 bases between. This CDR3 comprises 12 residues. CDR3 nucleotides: TGTGCCACCTTCGAAGGAACGGATGGCTACACCTTC. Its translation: CATFEGTDGYTF.

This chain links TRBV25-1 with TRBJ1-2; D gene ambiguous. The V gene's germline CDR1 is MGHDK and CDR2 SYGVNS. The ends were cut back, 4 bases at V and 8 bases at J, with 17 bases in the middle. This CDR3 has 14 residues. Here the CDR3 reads CASSGSERRMGYTF. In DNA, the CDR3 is TGTGCCAGCAGTGGAAGTGAAAGGAGGATGGGCTACACCTTC.

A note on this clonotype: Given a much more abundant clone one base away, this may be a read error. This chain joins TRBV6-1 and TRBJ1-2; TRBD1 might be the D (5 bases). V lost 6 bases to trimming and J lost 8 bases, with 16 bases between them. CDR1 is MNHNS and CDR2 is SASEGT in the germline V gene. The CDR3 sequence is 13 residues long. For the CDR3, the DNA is TGTGCCAGCAGGGGGGACGAGGTGCGGGGCTACACCTTC. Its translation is CASRGDEVRGYTF.

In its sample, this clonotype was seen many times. The CDR3 region has the DNA TGTGCCAGCAGCCCAGATACGTACATGGGAGAGACCCAGTACTTC. Translation: CASSPDTYMGETQYF. The chain uses TRBV7-2 and TRBJ2-5, with unresolved D. CDR3 length equals 15 residues. Germline CDR1 is SGHTA and CDR2 is FQGNSA. V was clipped by 5 bases and J by 4 bases, with 17 bases between them.